This TCR beta chain comes out of a study of T cells in Graves' hyperthyroidism and ophthalmopathy. Germline CDR1 reads SGHKS; CDR2 reads YYEKEE (reference sequence). The CDR3 length is 13 residues. The V end lost 0 bases, the J end lost 12 bases, and 12 bases lay between the germline ends. RNA transcripts served as the template for amplifying TCR beta CDR3 regions. HTBI primers were the set used in a first-round RT-PCR of the TCR CDR3. TCRdb passed the multiplex PCR reads through MiXCR, listing each CDR3 protein once. The sample consists of about 260,000 distinct CDR3 sequences, less than 20% of them appearing once. This clonotype was counted many times.

Sequencing used blood. J is TRBJ1-4 and V is TRBV5-5, with D maybe TRBD1 (5 bases). This TCR came from a woman under 30 with Graves' ophthalmopathy. CDR3 nucleotide sequence: TGTGCCAGCAGCTTGGCCGGAAGGGGAGAACTGTTTTTT. Its protein is CASSLAGRGELFF.